A single sample is the source of the 15 T cell receptor beta chains below, sequenced in a study of T cell repertoires in cytomegalovirus infection. TCRdb processed the reads anew with MiXCR; each CDR3 protein has one entry. The sample shows 500,000 to 600,000 distinct CDR3 sequences, approximately 16% of them seen only once. Sequences were obtained from CD8+ T cells from PBMCs. The receptor source for this set is a human donor in good health (CMV status not recorded). Some clones in this sample may be carry-over from other donors' samples.

In regard to this clonotype: One junction end disagrees with the germline gene, perhaps due to a read error. The chain is built from TRBV27 and TRBJ2-7; 12 nucleotides agree with TRBD2. CDR3 length: 15 residues. CDR1 MNHEY and CDR2 SMNVEV come from the germline V gene (reference sequence). The CDR3 DNA reads TGTGCCAGCAGTTTAAGTCTAGCGGGAGGGCACGAGCGGTACTTC. It encodes CASSLSLAGGHERYF.

A remark on this clonotype: Since the CDR3 does not end with the conserved phenylalanine or tryptophan, this likely comes from a read error. The chain couples TRBV6-6 to TRBJ2-1, with 10 bases that match TRBD1. The CDR3 loop spans 15 amino acids. The junction had 9 bases not matched to a gene; V was cut back by 5 bases and J by 8 bases. CDR1 MNHNY and CDR2 SVGAGI come from the germline V gene (reference sequence). CDR3 residues: CASSPYDRGLDEQFL. CDR3 coding DNA: TGTGCCAGCAGTCCTTACGACAGGGGGCTCGATGAGCAGTTCTTA.

The CDR3 bases are TGTGCCAGCAGCTTGGCCGGGGTGGGGCCGCAGCCCCAGCATTTT. It translates to CASSLAGVGPQPQHF. The chain links TRBV5-4 to TRBJ1-5; TRBD1 might be the D (5 bases). Deletions cut 0 bases from V and 7 bases from J, with 14 bases between. CDR3 length: 15 amino acids. The germline V gene has CDR1 SGHNT and CDR2 YYREEE (reference sequence).

V and J are TRBV14 and TRBJ2-7; possibly TRBD2 for D (5 bases). The germline V and J ends were trimmed by 4 bases and 5 bases, with 15 bases remaining between them. Germline loops: CDR1 SGHDN, CDR2 FVKESK. The length of the CDR3 is 14 residues. The CDR3 sequence is CASSPLFPGDEQYF. The CDR3 DNA reads as TGTGCCAGCAGCCCCCTTTTCCCCGGGGACGAGCAGTACTTC.

The table lists this clonotype with a few counts. The gene calls are TRBV3-1 and TRBJ2-3; 9 positions match TRBD2. CDR3 length equals 15 residues. V lost 0 bases to trimming and J lost 4 bases; unmatched junction nucleotides: 2. Per germline, CDR1 LGHDT and CDR2 YNNKEL (reference sequence). The CDR3 here is CASSQEGLASDTQYF. The CDR3 region has the DNA TGTGCCAGCAGCCAAGAGGGACTAGCATCAGATACGCAGTATTTT.

This clonotype was seen at least ten times. The V and J genes are TRBV7-8 and TRBJ2-3, with 10 bases fitting TRBD2. The CDR3 totals 18 residues. Germline V CDR1 and CDR2: SGHVS, FQNEAQ. Losses at the gene ends were 4 bases for V and 1 base for J; bases not matched to a gene: 11. The CDR3 DNA is TGTGCCAGCAGCTCCAAAGCGGGGGGGATGTCTCGCACAGATACGCAGTATTTT. Translated: CASSSKAGGMSRTDTQYF.

The table lists this clonotype with a few counts. The rearrangement links TRBV27 to TRBJ1-1, with TRBD1 identical over 11 bases. The CDR3 contains 17 residues. The V segment lost 5 bases and the J segment 4 bases; nucleotides outside the gene matches: 12. CDR1 and CDR2 (germline): MNHEY, SMNVEV (reference sequence). The CDR3 nucleotides read TGTGCCAGCAGTCGCCAGGGGACAGGGGGTCGGAGCACTGAAGCTTTCTTT. Translation gives CASSRQGTGGRSTEAFF.

The table lists this clonotype with many counts. The rearrangement uses TRBV12-3 or TRBV12-4 and TRBJ2-7; D may be TRBD2 (5 bases). The CDR3 runs 13 residues. V gave up 0 bases and J gave up 12 bases, with 15 bases separating them. In nucleotides, the CDR3 is TGTGCCAGCAGTTTAGCGCTGATGAGGGCGCGGTACTTC. Encoded protein: CASSLALMRARYF.

In regard to this clonotype: The conserved closing phenylalanine or tryptophan is absent in this CDR3, likely reflecting a read error. The V and J genes are TRBV29-1 and TRBJ2-4, with 10 bases aligning to TRBD1. This CDR3 has 15 residues. CDR1 and CDR2 (germline): SQVTM, ANQGSEA. J lost 0 bases, V lost 7 bases, and 6 bases had no gene match. The CDR3 DNA reads TGCAGCGCCTGGGACAGGGGAAGAGCCAAAAACATTCAGTACTGC. This codes for CSAWDRGRAKNIQYC.

The rearrangement joins TRBV2 to TRBJ2-1; weak D call: TRBD1 (6 bases). Deletions cut 7 bases from V and 8 bases from J, with 15 bases between. This CDR3 has 13 amino acids. Looked up from germline, CDR1 is SNHLY and CDR2 is FYNNEI. CDR3 residues: CASNLRGSDEQFF. The CDR3, as DNA: TGTGCCAGCAACCTAAGGGGGAGCGATGAGCAGTTCTTC.

The J gene is TRBJ2-7, the V gene TRBV5-4; the D is unclear. Germline V lookup: CDR1 SGHNT, CDR2 YYREEE (reference sequence). This CDR3 contains 15 residues. The V end was cut by 4 bases, the J end by 1 base, with 15 bases between. This CDR3 reads CASSITLGGSYEQYF. CDR3 nucleotides: TGTGCCAGCAGCATCACCCTGGGCGGTTCCTACGAGCAGTACTTC.

This clonotype has ten or more counts. The chain links TRBV4-1 to TRBJ2-1; D unresolved. The CDR3 has 16 residues. Trimming took off 7 bases at V and 8 bases at J, with 24 bases between the two ends. Germline V lookup: CDR1 MGHRA, CDR2 YSYEKL. The CDR3 protein is CASTLTQQSPFDEQFF. In DNA, the CDR3 is TGCGCCAGCACCCTTACTCAGCAGAGTCCCTTTGATGAGCAGTTCTTC.

Ten or more counts support this clonotype. The chain has TRBV19 and TRBJ2-5, with 10 bases fitting TRBD2. Germline V gene data show CDR1 as LNHDA and CDR2 as SQIVND (reference sequence). The CDR3 sequence is 18 residues long. Unmatched junction bases numbered 12, after V lost 3 bases and J lost 2 bases. CDR3: CASSIGLAGVRGQETQYF. In DNA form, the CDR3 reads TGTGCCAGTAGTATCGGCCTAGCGGGAGTCCGAGGGCAAGAGACCCAGTACTTC.

The chain couples TRBV11-2 to TRBJ2-5; D is unresolved. Trimming shortened V by 3 bases and J by 5 bases, and 13 bases separated the two germline ends. The CDR3 totals 14 residues. Germline lookup yields CDR1 SGHAT and CDR2 FQNNGV. In DNA form, the CDR3 reads TGTGCCAGCAGCTTCCAGCGAGAGAGGGAGACCCAGTACTTC. It encodes CASSFQRERETQYF.

At least ten counts were recorded for this clonotype. CDR3 protein: CASSQGQPSSGANVLTF. CDR3 DNA sequence: TGTGCCAGCAGCCAAGGACAGCCAAGCTCTGGGGCCAACGTCCTGACTTTC. The gene calls are TRBV11-2 and TRBJ2-6; D is possibly TRBD1 (6 bases). The CDR3 is 17 amino acids. Germline lookup yields CDR1 SGHAT and CDR2 FQNNGV. V gave up 5 bases and J gave up 0 bases, with 14 bases separating them.